The 16 T cell receptor beta chains listed next were all sequenced from one sample in a study of shared clonotypes between healthy human individuals. Only in-frame clones appear in the TCRdb table, and some are missing; sequencing was by immunoSEQ multiplex PCR. The table records under 650,000 clones, 90% to 97% of them present only once. The material sequenced was naive CD4+ T cells sorted from blood. Subset of the sample: CD45RA+ positively selected. The receptors shown here come from a woman in her 30s in good health.

The J gene is TRBJ2-1, the V gene TRBV27; TRBD2 agrees at 7 bases. The CDR3 loop spans 18 amino acids. Germline-derived CDR1 and CDR2 are MNHEY and SMNVEV (reference sequence). Trimming at V came to 5 bases and at J to 0 bases, leaving 13 bases not matched to a gene. CDR3 nucleotide sequence: TGTGCCAGCAGTCTACCCACTCGCGGGGGTAGCTCCTACAATGAGCAGTTCTTC. As protein: CASSLPTRGGSSYNEQFF.

The rearrangement uses TRBV28 and TRBJ1-4; D ambiguous. Germline-derived CDR1 and CDR2 are MDHEN and SYDVKM. V lost 5 bases and J 7 bases, leaving 8 bases between the germline ends. There are 12 residues in the CDR3. CDR3 in DNA: TGTGCCAGCAGTACCTCTAGTGAAAAACTGTTTTTT. Amino acids: CASSTSSEKLFF.

The J gene is TRBJ1-5, the V gene TRBV6-1; D unclear. Trimming left V 2 bases short and J 7 bases short, with 6 bases between. The CDR3 contains 12 residues. The germline CDR1 and CDR2 sequences are MNHNS and SASEGT. The DNA of the CDR3 is TGTGCCAGCAGTGAACTAGAACAGCCCCAGCATTTT. Protein: CASSELEQPQHF.

The chain links TRBV6-6 to TRBJ1-2, with 7 bases fitting TRBD1. Per the germline V gene, CDR1 is MNHNY and CDR2 is SVGAGI (reference sequence). V trimming: 7 bases; J trimming: 8 bases; junction bases outside the gene matches: 16. The CDR3 is made up of 15 amino acids. The CDR3 sequence is CASNLGGQNRGGYTF. The CDR3 DNA follows: TGTGCCAGCAACCTCGGGGGACAGAACAGGGGCGGCTACACCTTC.

About this clone: Its ends do not fully match the called genes, so a read error is possible. The chain employs TRBV7-9 and TRBJ2-5; 9 bases line up with TRBD2. The CDR3 loop spans 14 amino acids. Per the germline V gene, CDR1 is SEHNR and CDR2 is FQNEAQ (reference sequence). CDR3 DNA: TGTGCCAGCAGATTAGCCCTAGCGGGGGAGACCCAGTACTTC. Translating gives CASRLALAGETQYF. Together with reference TRBV7-9 and TRBJ2-5, the CDR3 gives the full variable domain: DTGVSQNPRHKITKRGQNVTFRCDPISEHNRLYWYRQTLGQGPEFLTYFQNEAQLEKSRLLSDRFSAERPKGSFSTLEIQRTEQGDSAMYLCASRLALAGETQYFGPGTRLLVL.

This chain joins TRBV4-1 and TRBJ2-3; the D is unclear. The V end was cut by 0 bases, the J end by 2 bases, with 9 bases between. The CDR3 length is 15 residues. Looked up from germline, CDR1 is MGHRA and CDR2 is YSYEKL. The CDR3 nucleotides read TGCGCCAGCAGCCAAGATGAAGGCTTCACAGATACGCAGTATTTT. Residues: CASSQDEGFTDTQYF.

V is TRBV27 and J is TRBJ2-7; no clear D. Trimming took 2 bases from V and 2 from J, leaving 7 bases between them. The germline V gene encodes CDR1 MNHEY and CDR2 SMNVEV (reference sequence). The CDR3 loop spans 13 amino acids. The chain's CDR3 is CASSLQPPYEQYF. CDR3 coding DNA: TGTGCCAGCAGTTTACAACCTCCCTACGAGCAGTACTTC.

The rearrangement links TRBV6-5 to TRBJ1-3, with no clear D. This CDR3 is 15 amino acids long. Germline V CDR1 and CDR2: MNHEY, SVGAGI. Deletions cut 6 bases from V and 0 bases from J, with 12 bases between. CDR3 region: CASSREWSSGNTIYF. The CDR3 bases are TGTGCCAGCAGCCGCGAGTGGAGCTCTGGAAACACCATATATTTT.

The chain couples TRBV5-1 to TRBJ2-1; D gene ambiguous. Germline V CDR1 and CDR2: SGHRS, YFSETQ. CDR3 length equals 17 residues. With 4 bases removed from V and 0 bases from J, the gap between germline ends came to 17 bases. The CDR3 bases are TGCGCCAGCAGCCCCCGTGGGCAATCCCACTCCTACAATGAGCAGTTCTTC. It codes for CASSPRGQSHSYNEQFF.

CDR3 region: CASSPGPGRMNEKLFF. CDR3 nucleotides: TGTGCCAGCAGCCCCGGGCCGGGGCGGATGAATGAAAAACTGTTTTTT. The chain joins TRBV7-2 to TRBJ1-4, with D possibly TRBD1 on 5 matching bases. The CDR3 has 16 amino acids. Trimming removed 5 bases from V and 5 bases from J, with 18 bases in between. Germline loops: CDR1 SGHTA, CDR2 FQGNSA.

As for this clone: This same CDR3 is encoded by further DNA sequences in the sample. The V gene is TRBV5-6, the J gene TRBJ1-3, with D uncertain. Looked up from germline, CDR1 is SGHDT and CDR2 is YYEEEE. Trimming took 2 bases from V and 0 from J, leaving 21 bases between them. There are 19 residues in the CDR3. The DNA for the CDR3 is TGTGCCAGCAGCTTAACTAAAGGTTCGACGGTCTCCTCTGGAAACACCATATATTTT. Protein: CASSLTKGSTVSSGNTIYF.

The chain carries TRBV7-2 and TRBJ2-5; maybe TRBD1 (6 bases). The CDR3 spans 16 residues. Trimming removed 4 bases from V and 1 base from J, with 16 bases in between. Looked up from germline, CDR1 is SGHTA and CDR2 is FQGNSA. The CDR3: CASSYGQQSLQETQYF. CDR3 DNA: TGTGCCAGCAGCTATGGACAGCAATCACTCCAAGAGACCCAGTACTTC.

This sequence joins TRBV28 and TRBJ2-6; D is unresolved. Germline loops: CDR1 MDHEN, CDR2 SYDVKM. This CDR3 has 18 amino acids. V lost 5 bases and J lost 3, with 20 bases in between. The CDR3 DNA follows: TGTGCCAGCAGTCGTCCCCGATTCCCTCTATTTGGGGCCAACGTCCTGACTTTC. It codes for CASSRPRFPLFGANVLTF.

The V call is TRBV28, the J call TRBJ2-7; D is unclear. This CDR3 spans 14 amino acids. V lost 5 bases to trimming and J lost 11 bases, with 22 bases between them. The germline CDR1 and CDR2 sequences are MDHEN and SYDVKM. Here the CDR3 DNA reads TGTGCCAGCAGTCCTATGCCGGGCCCCATTCTGGAGTACTTC. Encoded protein: CASSPMPGPILEYF.

The chain employs TRBV29-1 and TRBJ2-7; 7 nucleotides align to TRBD1. Germline CDR1 SQVTM, CDR2 ANQGSEA. Unmatched junction bases numbered 12, after V lost 0 bases and J lost 4 bases. This CDR3 is 16 amino acids long. CDR3 DNA: TGCAGCGTTGAAGATCAAGGGGGCACTAAAAAGTACGAGCAGTACTTC. Translation gives CSVEDQGGTKKYEQYF.

This CDR3 is CASSSVEGFSREQYF. The CDR3 DNA reads TGTGCCAGCAGTTCCGTGGAGGGTTTCTCTCGCGAGCAGTACTTC. This chain connects TRBV6-5 to TRBJ2-7; D might be TRBD2 (6 bases). Germline-derived CDR1 and CDR2 are MNHEY and SVGAGI. This CDR3 contains 15 residues. V lost 4 bases to trimming and J lost 6 bases, with 19 bases between them.